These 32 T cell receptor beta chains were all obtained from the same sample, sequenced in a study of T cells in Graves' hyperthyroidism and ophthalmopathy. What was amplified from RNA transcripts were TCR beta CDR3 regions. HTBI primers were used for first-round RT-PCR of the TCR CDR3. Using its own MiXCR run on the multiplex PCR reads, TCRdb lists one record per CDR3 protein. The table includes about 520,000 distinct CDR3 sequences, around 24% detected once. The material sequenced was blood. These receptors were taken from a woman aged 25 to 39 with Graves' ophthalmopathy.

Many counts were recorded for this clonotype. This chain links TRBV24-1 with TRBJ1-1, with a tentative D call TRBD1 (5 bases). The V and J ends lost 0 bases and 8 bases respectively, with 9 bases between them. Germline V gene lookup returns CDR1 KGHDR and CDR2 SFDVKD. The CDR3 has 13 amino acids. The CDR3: CATSDLYDREAFF. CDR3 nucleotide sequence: TGTGCCACCAGTGATTTGTACGACAGAGAAGCTTTCTTT.

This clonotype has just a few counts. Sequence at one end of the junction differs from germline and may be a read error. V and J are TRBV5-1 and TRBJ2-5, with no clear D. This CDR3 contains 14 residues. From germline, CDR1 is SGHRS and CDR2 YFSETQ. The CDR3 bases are TGCGCCAGCAGCTCCTCTGCTGACCAGGAGACCCAGTACTTC. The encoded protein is CASSSSADQETQYF. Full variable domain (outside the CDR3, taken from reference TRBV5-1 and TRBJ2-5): KAGVTQTPRYLIKTRGQQVTLSCSPISGHRSVSWYQQTPGQGLQFLFEYFSETQRNKGNFPGRFSGRQFSNSRSEMNVSTLELGDSALYLCASSSSADQETQYFGPGTRLLVL.

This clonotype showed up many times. The chain's CDR3 is CASSFTGGPETQYF. CDR3 in DNA: TGTGCCAGCAGCTTCACAGGGGGTCCCGAGACCCAGTACTTC. The chain is built from TRBV7-2 and TRBJ2-5; TRBD1 matches 8 bases. Germline CDR1 reads SGHTA; CDR2 reads FQGNSA. V dropped 3 bases and J dropped 5; count of bases not matched to a gene: 5. CDR3 length: 14 amino acids.

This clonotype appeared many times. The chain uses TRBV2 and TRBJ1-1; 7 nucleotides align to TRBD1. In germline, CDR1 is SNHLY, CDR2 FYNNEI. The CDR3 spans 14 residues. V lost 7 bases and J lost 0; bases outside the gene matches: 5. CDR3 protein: CASISGQLNTEAFF. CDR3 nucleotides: TGTGCCAGCATATCGGGACAGTTGAACACTGAAGCTTTCTTT.

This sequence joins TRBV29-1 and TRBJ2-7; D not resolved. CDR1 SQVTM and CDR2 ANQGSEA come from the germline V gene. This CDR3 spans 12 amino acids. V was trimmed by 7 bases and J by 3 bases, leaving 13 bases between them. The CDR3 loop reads CSAGAYRYEQYF. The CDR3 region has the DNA TGCAGCGCCGGAGCCTATCGCTACGAGCAGTACTTC.

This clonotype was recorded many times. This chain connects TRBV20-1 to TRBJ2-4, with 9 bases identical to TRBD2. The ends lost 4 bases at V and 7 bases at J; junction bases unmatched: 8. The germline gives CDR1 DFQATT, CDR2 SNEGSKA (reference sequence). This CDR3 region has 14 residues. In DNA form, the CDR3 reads TGCAGTGCTAAGGCGGGGGGGCCTCAGAACATTCAGTACTTC. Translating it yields CSAKAGGPQNIQYF.

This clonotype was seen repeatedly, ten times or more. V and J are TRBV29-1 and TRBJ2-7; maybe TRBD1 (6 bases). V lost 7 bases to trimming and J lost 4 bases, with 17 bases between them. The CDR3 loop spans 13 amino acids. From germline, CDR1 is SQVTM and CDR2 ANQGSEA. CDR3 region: CSAGGRGIYEQYF. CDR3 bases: TGCAGCGCCGGTGGTAGGGGGATTTACGAGCAGTACTTC.

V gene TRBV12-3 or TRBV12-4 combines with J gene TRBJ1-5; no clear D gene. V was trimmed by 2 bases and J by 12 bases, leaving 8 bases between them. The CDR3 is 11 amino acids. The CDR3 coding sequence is TGTGCCAGCAGTTTAACCTCTAACCAGCATTTT. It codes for CASSLTSNQHF.

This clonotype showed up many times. This CDR3 is CASRGGQLSNQPQHF. CDR3 nucleotides: TGTGCCAGCAGAGGGGGACAGTTAAGCAATCAGCCCCAGCATTTT. This chain links TRBV12-3 or TRBV12-4 with TRBJ1-5; 7 nucleotides line up with TRBD1. The ends lost 6 bases at V and 1 base at J; junction bases unmatched: 6. There are 15 residues in the CDR3.

CDR3 coding DNA: TGTGCCAGCAGCGCTTATTCTGGAAACACTGAAGCTTTCTTT. As protein: CASSAYSGNTEAFF. The chain carries TRBV9 and TRBJ1-1, with D unclear. Germline-derived CDR1 and CDR2 are SGDLS and YYNGEE. This CDR3 comprises 14 residues. Trimming removed 3 bases from V and 2 bases from J, with 11 bases in between.

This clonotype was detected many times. The CDR3 DNA sequence: TGCGCCAGCAGCGCGGGGACTAGCGGGGGACTCCAAGAGACCCAGTACTTC. This sequence encodes CASSAGTSGGLQETQYF. This rearrangement joins TRBV5-1 to TRBJ2-5, with TRBD2 matching over 14 bases. V shed 4 bases and J 1 base; nucleotides not matched to a gene: 6. The CDR3 has 17 residues. Germline CDR1 reads SGHRS; CDR2 reads YFSETQ.

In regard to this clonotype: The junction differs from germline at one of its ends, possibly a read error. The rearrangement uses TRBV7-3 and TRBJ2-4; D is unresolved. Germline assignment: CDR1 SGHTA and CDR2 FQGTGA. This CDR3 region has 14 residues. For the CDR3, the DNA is TGTGCCAGCAGCTTAAACCCCGCCGGAAACATTAAGTACTTC. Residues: CASSLNPAGNIKYF.

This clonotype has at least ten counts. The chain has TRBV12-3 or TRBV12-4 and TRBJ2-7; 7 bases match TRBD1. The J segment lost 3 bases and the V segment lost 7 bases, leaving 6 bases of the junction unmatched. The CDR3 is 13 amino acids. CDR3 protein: CASTNRGFYEQYF. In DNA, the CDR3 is TGTGCCAGCACCAACAGGGGATTCTACGAGCAGTACTTC.

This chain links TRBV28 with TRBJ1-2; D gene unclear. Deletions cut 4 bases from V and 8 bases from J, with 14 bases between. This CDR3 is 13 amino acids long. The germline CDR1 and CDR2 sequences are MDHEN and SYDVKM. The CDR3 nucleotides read TGTGCCAGCAGTTCCTACTATGACGGCGGCTACACCTTC. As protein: CASSSYYDGGYTF.

CDR3 DNA sequence: TGTGCCTGGAGTGAAATTGGGGACGGAAACACCATATATTTT. This gives the protein CAWSEIGDGNTIYF. This rearrangement joins TRBV30 to TRBJ1-3; a weak D match, TRBD1 (5 bases). There are 14 residues in the CDR3. Germline CDR1 is GTSNPN and CDR2 is SVGIG (reference sequence). Between the trimmed V and J ends, which lost 1 base and 4 bases, there was a span of 11 bases.

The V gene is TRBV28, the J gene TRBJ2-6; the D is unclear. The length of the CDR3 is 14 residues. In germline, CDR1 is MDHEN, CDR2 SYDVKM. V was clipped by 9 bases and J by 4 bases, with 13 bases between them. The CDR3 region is CASRSTTGANVLTF. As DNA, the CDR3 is TGTGCCAGTAGATCAACTACAGGGGCCAACGTCCTGACTTTC.

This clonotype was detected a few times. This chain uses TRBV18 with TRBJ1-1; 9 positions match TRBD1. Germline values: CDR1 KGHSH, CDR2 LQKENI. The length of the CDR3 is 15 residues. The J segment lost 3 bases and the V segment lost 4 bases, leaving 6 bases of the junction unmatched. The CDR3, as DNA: TGTGCCAGCTCACGACTGGGGACAGGGTACACTGAAGCTTTCTTT. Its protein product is CASSRLGTGYTEAFF.

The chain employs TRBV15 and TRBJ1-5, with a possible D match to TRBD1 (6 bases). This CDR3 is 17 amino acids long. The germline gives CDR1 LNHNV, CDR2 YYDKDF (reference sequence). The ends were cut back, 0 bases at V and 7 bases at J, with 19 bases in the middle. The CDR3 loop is CATSRDSFGGAGQPQHF. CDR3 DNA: TGTGCCACCAGCAGAGATAGCTTCGGGGGGGCTGGGCAGCCCCAGCATTTT. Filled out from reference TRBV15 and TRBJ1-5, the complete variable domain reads DAMVIQNPRYQVTQFGKPVTLSCSQTLNHNVMYWYQQKSSQAPKLLFHYYDKDFNNEADTPDNFQSRRPNTSFCFLDIRSPGLGDTAMYLCATSRDSFGGAGQPQHFGDGTRLSIL.

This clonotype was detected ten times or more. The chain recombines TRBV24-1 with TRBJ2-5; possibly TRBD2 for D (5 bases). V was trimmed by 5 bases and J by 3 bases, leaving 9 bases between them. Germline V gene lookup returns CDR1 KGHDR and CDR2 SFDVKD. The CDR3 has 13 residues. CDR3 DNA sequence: TGTGCCACCAGTGCGGGGATCGAAGAGACCCAGTACTTC. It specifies CATSAGIEETQYF.

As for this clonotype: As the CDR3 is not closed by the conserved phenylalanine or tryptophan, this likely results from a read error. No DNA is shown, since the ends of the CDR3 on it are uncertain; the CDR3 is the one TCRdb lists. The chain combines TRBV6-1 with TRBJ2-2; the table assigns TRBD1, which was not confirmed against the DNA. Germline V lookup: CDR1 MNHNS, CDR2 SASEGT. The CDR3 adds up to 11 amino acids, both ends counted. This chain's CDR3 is CARTGAGELLL.

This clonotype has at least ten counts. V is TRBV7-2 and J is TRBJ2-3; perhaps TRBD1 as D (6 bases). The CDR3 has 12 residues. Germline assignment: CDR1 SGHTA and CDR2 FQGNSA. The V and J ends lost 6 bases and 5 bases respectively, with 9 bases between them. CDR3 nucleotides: TGTGCCAGCAGACGGACAGAAGATACGCAGTATTTT. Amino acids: CASRRTEDTQYF.

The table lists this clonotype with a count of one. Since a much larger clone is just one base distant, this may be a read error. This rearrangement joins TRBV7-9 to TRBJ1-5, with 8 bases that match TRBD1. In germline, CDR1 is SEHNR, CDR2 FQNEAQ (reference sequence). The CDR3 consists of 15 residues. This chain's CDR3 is CAISPTGQGNQPQHF. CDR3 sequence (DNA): TGTGCCATCAGCCCCACGGGACAGGGCAATCAGCCCCAGCATTTT.

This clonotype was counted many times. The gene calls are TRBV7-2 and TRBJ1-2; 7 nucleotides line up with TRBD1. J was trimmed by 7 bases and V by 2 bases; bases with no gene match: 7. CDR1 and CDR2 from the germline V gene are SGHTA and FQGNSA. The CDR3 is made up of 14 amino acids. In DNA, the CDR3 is TGTGCCAGCAGCTTATTAGAGGCAGGGGGTGGCTACACCTTC. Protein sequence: CASSLLEAGGGYTF.

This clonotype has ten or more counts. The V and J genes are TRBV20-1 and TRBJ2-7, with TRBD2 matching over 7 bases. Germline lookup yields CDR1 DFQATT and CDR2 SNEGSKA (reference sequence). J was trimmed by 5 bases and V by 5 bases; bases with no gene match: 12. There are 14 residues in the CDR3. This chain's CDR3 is CSAPRAGREDEQYF. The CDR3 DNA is TGCAGTGCTCCCCGAGCGGGGCGTGAGGACGAGCAGTACTTC.

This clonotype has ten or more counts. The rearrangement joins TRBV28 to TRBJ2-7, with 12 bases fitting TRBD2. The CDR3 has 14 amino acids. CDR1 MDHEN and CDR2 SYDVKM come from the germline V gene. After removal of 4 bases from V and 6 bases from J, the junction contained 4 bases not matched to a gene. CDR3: CASSSPGLAGEQYF. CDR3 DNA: TGTGCCAGCAGTTCACCGGGACTAGCGGGCGAGCAGTACTTC. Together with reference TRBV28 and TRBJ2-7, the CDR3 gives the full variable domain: DVKVTQSSRYLVKRTGEKVFLECVQDMDHENMFWYRQDPGLGLRLIYFSYDVKMKEKGDIPEGYSVSREKKERFSLILESASTNQTSMYLCASSSPGLAGEQYFGPGTRLTVT.

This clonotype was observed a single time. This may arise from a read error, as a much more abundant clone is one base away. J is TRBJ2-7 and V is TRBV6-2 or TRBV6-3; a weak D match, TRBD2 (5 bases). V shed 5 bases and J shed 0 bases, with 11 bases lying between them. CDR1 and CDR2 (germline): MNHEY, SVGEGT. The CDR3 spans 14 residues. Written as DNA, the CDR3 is TGTGCCAGCAGTACGCCTCGGGACTCCTACGAGCAGTACTTC. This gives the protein CASSTPRDSYEQYF.

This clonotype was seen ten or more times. DNA of the CDR3: TGTGCCAGCAGCTTTTCCGGGCTCGGGACAGGGGTAAGAGAGACCCAGTACTTC. Translating gives CASSFSGLGTGVRETQYF. This chain connects TRBV11-1 to TRBJ2-5; 10 bases fit TRBD1. Germline assignment: CDR1 SGHAT and CDR2 FQDESV (reference sequence). V lost 3 bases and J lost 4; bases outside the gene matches: 14. The CDR3 sequence is 18 residues long.

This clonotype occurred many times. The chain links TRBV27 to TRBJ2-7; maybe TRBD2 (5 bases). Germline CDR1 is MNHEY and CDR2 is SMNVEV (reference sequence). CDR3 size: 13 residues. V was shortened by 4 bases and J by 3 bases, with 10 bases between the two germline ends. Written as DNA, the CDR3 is TGTGCCAGCAGTTCACTAGGGTTCTACGAGCAGTACTTC. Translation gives CASSSLGFYEQYF.

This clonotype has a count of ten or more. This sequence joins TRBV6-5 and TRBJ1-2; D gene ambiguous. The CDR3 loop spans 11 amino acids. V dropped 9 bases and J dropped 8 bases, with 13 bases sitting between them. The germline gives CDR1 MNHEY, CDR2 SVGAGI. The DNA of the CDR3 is TGTGCCAGGGGTGGGTTTGGAGGCTACACCTTC. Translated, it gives CARGGFGGYTF.

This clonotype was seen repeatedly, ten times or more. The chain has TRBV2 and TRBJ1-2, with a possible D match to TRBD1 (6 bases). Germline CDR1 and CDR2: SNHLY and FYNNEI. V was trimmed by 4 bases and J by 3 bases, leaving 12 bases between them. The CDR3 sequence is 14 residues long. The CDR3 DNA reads TGTGCCAGCAGTGTAGGGGGGTTTGACTATGGCTACACCTTC. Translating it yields CASSVGGFDYGYTF.

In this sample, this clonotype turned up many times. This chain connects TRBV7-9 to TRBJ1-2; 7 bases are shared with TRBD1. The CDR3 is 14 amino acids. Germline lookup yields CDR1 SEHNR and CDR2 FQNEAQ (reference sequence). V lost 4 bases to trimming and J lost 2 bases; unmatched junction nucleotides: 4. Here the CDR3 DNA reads TGTGCCAGCAGCTCCTTGGGACAGAACTATGGCTACACCTTC. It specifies CASSSLGQNYGYTF.

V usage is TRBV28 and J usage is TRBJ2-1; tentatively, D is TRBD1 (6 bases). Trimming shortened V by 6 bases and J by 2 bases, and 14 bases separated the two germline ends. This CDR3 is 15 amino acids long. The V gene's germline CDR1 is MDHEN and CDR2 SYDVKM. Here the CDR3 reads CASSHRDKAYNEQFF. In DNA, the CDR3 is TGTGCCAGCAGCCATCGGGACAAGGCCTACAATGAGCAGTTCTTC.